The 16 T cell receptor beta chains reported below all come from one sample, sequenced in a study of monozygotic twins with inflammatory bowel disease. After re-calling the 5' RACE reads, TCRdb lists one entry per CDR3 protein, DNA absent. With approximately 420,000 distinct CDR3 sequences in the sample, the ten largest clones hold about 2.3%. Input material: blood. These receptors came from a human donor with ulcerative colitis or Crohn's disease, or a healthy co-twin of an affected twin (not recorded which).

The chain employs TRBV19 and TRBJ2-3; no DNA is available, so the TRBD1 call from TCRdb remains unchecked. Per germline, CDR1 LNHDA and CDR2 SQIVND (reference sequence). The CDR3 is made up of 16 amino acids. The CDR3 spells CASMSIAGRGTDTQYF. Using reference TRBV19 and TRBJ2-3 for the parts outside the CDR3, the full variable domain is DGGITQSPKYLFRKEGQNVTLSCEQNLNHDAMYWYRQDPGQGLRLIYYSQIVNDFQKGDIAEGYSVSREKKESFPLTVTSAQKNPTAFYLCASMSIAGRGTDTQYFGPGTRLTVL.

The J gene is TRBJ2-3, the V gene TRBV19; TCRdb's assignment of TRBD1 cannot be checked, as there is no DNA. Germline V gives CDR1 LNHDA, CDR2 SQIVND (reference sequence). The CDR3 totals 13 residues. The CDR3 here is CASSRTESDTQYF.

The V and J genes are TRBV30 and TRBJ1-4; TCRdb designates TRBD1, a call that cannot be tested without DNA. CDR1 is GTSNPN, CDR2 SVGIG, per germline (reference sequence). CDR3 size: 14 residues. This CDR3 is CAWSFGQGREKLFF.

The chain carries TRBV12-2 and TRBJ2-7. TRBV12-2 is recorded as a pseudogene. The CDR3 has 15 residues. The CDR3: CASRHCGQGPYEQYF.

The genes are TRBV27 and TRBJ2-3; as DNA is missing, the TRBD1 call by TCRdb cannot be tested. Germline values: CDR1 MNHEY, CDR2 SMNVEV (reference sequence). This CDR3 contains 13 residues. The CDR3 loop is CASSRDQGATQYF.

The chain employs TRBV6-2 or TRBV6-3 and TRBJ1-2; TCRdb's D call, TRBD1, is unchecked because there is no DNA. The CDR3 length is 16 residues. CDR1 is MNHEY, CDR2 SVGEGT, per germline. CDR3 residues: CASSYSKRSGHYGYTF.

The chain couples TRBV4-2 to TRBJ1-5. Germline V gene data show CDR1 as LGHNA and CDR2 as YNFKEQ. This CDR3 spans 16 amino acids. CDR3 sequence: CASSQEGTGSNQPQHF.

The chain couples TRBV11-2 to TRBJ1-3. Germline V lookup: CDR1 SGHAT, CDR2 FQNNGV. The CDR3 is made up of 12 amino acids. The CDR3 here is CASSLERNTIYF.

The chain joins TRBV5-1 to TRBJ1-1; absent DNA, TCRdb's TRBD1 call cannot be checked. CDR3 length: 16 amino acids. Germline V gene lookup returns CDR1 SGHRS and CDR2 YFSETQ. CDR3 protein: CASSPRGGVVNGEAFF.

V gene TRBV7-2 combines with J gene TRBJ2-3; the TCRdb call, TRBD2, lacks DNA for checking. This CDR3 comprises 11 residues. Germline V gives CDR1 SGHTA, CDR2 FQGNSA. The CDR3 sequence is CASSQGRRLYF.

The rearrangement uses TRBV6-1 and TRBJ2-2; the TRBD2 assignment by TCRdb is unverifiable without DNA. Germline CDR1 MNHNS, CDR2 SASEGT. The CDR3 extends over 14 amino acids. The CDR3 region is CASNRGVNTGELFF.

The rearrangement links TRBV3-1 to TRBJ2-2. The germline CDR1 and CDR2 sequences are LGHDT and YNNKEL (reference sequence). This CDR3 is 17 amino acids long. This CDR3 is CASSQRSTGANTGELFF.

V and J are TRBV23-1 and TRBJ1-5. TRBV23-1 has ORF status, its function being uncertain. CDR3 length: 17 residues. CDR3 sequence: CASSPEGPEDNNQPQHF.

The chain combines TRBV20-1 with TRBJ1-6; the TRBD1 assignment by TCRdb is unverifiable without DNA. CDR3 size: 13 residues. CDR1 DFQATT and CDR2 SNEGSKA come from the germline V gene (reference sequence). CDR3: CSAIRQGVAPLHF.

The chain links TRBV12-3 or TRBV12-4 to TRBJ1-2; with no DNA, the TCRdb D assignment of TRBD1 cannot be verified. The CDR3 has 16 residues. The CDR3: CASSPPTGTGGYGYTF.

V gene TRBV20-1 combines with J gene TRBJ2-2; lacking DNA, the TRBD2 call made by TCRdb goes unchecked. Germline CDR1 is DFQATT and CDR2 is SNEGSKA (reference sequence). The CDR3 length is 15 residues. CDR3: CSARTSGRGTGELFF.